A single sample gave rise to the 31 T cell receptor beta chains below, sequenced in a study of T-cell memory formation after mild COVID-19. TCRdb used MiXCR to reprocess the 5' RACE reads, holding one entry per CDR3 protein. The sample contains more than 350,000 distinct CDR3 sequences, 16% of which appear only once. The sample taken for sequencing was PBMCs or a T cell subset sorted from them (not recorded which). All receptors derive from a man aged 18 to 30 who had mild COVID-19 (a few samples of this study predate the infection). Cell type and time point are not known.

In this sample, this clonotype turned up a few times. This rearrangement joins TRBV5-4 to TRBJ2-1; 8 nucleotides match TRBD2. Trimming took 4 bases from V and 6 from J; bases not matched to a gene: 12. This CDR3 is 16 amino acids long. CDR1 is SGHNT and CDR2 is YYREEE in the germline V gene (reference sequence). The chain's CDR3 is CASSLAVIAGINEQFF. In nucleotides, the CDR3 is TGTGCCAGCAGCCTGGCTGTGATAGCGGGGATCAATGAGCAGTTCTTC.

This clonotype was detected only a few times. The rearrangement joins TRBV5-1 to TRBJ2-1; D uncertain. The CDR3 has 12 residues. Trimming shortened V by 0 bases and J by 6 bases, and 4 bases separated the two germline ends. In germline, CDR1 is SGHRS, CDR2 YFSETQ. The CDR3 nucleotides are TGCGCCAGCAGCTTGGAACGCAATGAGCAGTTCTTC. Amino acids: CASSLERNEQFF.

In this sample, this clonotype turned up many times. V and J are TRBV6-5 and TRBJ2-4; 7 bases map to TRBD1. Germline values: CDR1 MNHEY, CDR2 SVGAGI. The CDR3 contains 14 residues. The ends lost 6 bases at V and 7 bases at J; junction bases unmatched: 9. CDR3 bases: TGTGCCAGCAGGCCCAGGGGGAGATGGAACATTCAGTACTTC. Translating it yields CASRPRGRWNIQYF.

The rearrangement uses TRBV27 and TRBJ2-4; TRBD1 agrees at 7 bases. The length of the CDR3 is 13 residues. J lost 11 bases, V lost 5 bases, and 9 bases had no gene match. Germline assignment: CDR1 MNHEY and CDR2 SMNVEV (reference sequence). The CDR3 bases are TGTGCCAGCAGTCCACACGTCACAGGGGTTCAGTACTTC. Translating it yields CASSPHVTGVQYF.

This clonotype has just a few counts. The gene calls are TRBV7-2 and TRBJ1-6; D is undetermined. The germline V gene encodes CDR1 SGHTA and CDR2 FQGNSA. This CDR3 is 14 amino acids long. The V and J ends lost 8 bases and 0 bases respectively, with 8 bases between them. The CDR3 region is CASRSASYNSPLHF. Written as DNA, the CDR3 is TGTGCCAGCCGATCGGCCTCCTATAATTCACCCCTCCACTTT.

V gene TRBV7-2 combines with J gene TRBJ2-5, with 7 bases fitting TRBD2. CDR3 length: 15 residues. The germline gives CDR1 SGHTA, CDR2 FQGNSA. Germline trimming cut 0 bases from V and 5 bases from J; bases unmatched to any gene: 6. CDR3 region: CASSLAGGFRETQYF. The CDR3, as DNA: TGTGCCAGCAGCTTAGCGGGGGGGTTCAGGGAGACCCAGTACTTC.

This clonotype has only a few counts. The rearrangement links TRBV5-1 to TRBJ2-5, with D maybe TRBD1 (5 bases). Germline-derived CDR1 and CDR2 are SGHRS and YFSETQ. Trimming left V 2 bases short and J 3 bases short, with 8 bases between. This CDR3 contains 13 residues. The CDR3: CASSFLTEETQYF. The CDR3 region has the DNA TGCGCCAGCAGCTTTCTGACAGAAGAGACCCAGTACTTC.

This clonotype was picked up a small number of times. The chain combines TRBV5-1 with TRBJ2-7, with TRBD1 matching 7 bases. The J segment lost 4 bases and the V segment lost 0 bases, leaving 4 bases of the junction unmatched. Germline lookup yields CDR1 SGHRS and CDR2 YFSETQ. This CDR3 comprises 14 residues. DNA for the CDR3: TGCGCCAGCAGCTTGGCGGGACAGATTTACGAGCAGTACTTC. Its protein product is CASSLAGQIYEQYF.

This clonotype was seen only a few times. This chain connects TRBV5-1 to TRBJ1-1; no clear D gene. The CDR3 has 13 residues. Germline V CDR1 and CDR2: SGHRS, YFSETQ. Trimming cost V 4 bases and J 0 bases, with 7 bases left between them. In nucleotides, the CDR3 is TGCGCCAGCAGCACCACAATGAACACTGAAGCTTTCTTT. Translated, it gives CASSTTMNTEAFF.

The chain is built from TRBV5-1 and TRBJ1-1, with 7 positions matching TRBD1. The CDR3 loop spans 14 amino acids. Germline trimming cut 5 bases from V and 4 bases from J; bases unmatched to any gene: 8. CDR1 and CDR2 (germline): SGHRS, YFSETQ. CDR3 nucleotides: TGCGCCAGCAGTGATAGTGCAGGGGGCACTGAAGCTTTCTTT. It specifies CASSDSAGGTEAFF.

V gene TRBV5-1 combines with J gene TRBJ2-1; no clear D. The CDR3 has 13 residues. Germline loops: CDR1 SGHRS, CDR2 YFSETQ. V dropped 1 base and J dropped 8 bases, with 10 bases sitting between them. CDR3 sequence reads: CASSLIVSDEQFF. CDR3 in DNA: TGCGCCAGCAGCTTGATAGTTTCTGATGAGCAGTTCTTC.

This clonotype came up a few times. This chain links TRBV29-1 with TRBJ1-5; possible D gene TRBD1, 5 bases. V dropped 4 bases and J dropped 3 bases, with 10 bases sitting between them. CDR3 length: 13 amino acids. CDR1 SQVTM and CDR2 ANQGSEA come from the germline V gene. CDR3 DNA: TGCAGCGTTGTGGAGACAGACAATCAGCCCCAGCATTTT. Residues: CSVVETDNQPQHF.

The chain links TRBV9 to TRBJ1-1; D remains ambiguous. V shed 0 bases and J shed 3 bases, with 18 bases lying between them. CDR3 length equals 17 residues. Germline values: CDR1 SGDLS, CDR2 YYNGEE. CDR3 amino acids: CASSVVPGRTRDTEAFF. The CDR3 DNA is TGTGCCAGCAGCGTAGTTCCCGGGAGGACTAGGGACACTGAAGCTTTCTTT.

This clonotype appeared a few times. V usage is TRBV7-6 and J usage is TRBJ1-4; D is undetermined. CDR1 is SGHVS, CDR2 FNYEAQ, per germline. CDR3 length equals 14 residues. The V gene lost 0 bases and the J gene lost 8 bases, with 10 bases spanning the gap. CDR3 nucleotides: TGTGCCAGCAGCTTAGCAGGGAACCAAGAAAAACTGTTTTTT. This sequence encodes CASSLAGNQEKLFF.

This clonotype was counted only a few times. V and J are TRBV20-1 and TRBJ2-5, with 12 bases that match TRBD2. Unmatched junction bases numbered 1, after V lost 3 bases and J lost 2 bases. The CDR3 totals 14 residues. Germline CDR1 and CDR2: DFQATT and SNEGSKA (reference sequence). CDR3 region: CSASLAGGQETQYF. In nucleotides, the CDR3 is TGCAGTGCTAGTCTAGCGGGGGGGCAAGAGACCCAGTACTTC.

This clonotype was seen ten or more times. This chain joins TRBV7-2 and TRBJ2-1; a possible D gene is TRBD1 (6 bases). The ends were cut back, 2 bases at V and 2 bases at J, with 13 bases in the middle. Germline assignment: CDR1 SGHTA and CDR2 FQGNSA. CDR3 length: 16 residues. CDR3 nucleotides: TGTGCCAGCAGCTTATTGCTAGGGGGTCCCTACAATGAGCAGTTCTTC. It encodes CASSLLLGGPYNEQFF.

CDR3 region: CASSPSGGISYNEQFF. As DNA, the CDR3 is TGTGCCAGCAGCCCCAGCGGGGGGATCTCCTACAATGAGCAGTTCTTC. V usage is TRBV9 and J usage is TRBJ2-1; 9 bases are shared with TRBD2. Losses at the gene ends were 4 bases for V and 0 bases for J; bases not matched to a gene: 5. CDR1 is SGDLS, CDR2 YYNGEE, per germline. The CDR3 loop spans 16 amino acids.

This chain uses TRBV6-6 with TRBJ2-1; 7 nucleotides match TRBD1. V trimming: 5 bases; J trimming: 4 bases; junction bases outside the gene matches: 8. Looked up from germline, CDR1 is MNHNY and CDR2 is SVGAGI (reference sequence). The CDR3 is made up of 15 amino acids. CDR3 bases: TGTGCCAGCAGTGCTCAGGGGGTTCCGTACAATGAGCAGTTCTTC. Its protein product is CASSAQGVPYNEQFF.

This clonotype was found a few times. The chain links TRBV20-1 to TRBJ2-7; D is possibly TRBD2 (5 bases). Trimming cost V 3 bases and J 3 bases, with 6 bases left between them. The CDR3 totals 11 residues. CDR1 and CDR2 from the germline V gene are DFQATT and SNEGSKA (reference sequence). CDR3 amino acids: CSARGSYEQYV. Written as DNA, the CDR3 is TGCAGTGCTAGGGGGAGCTACGAGCAGTACGTC.

The chain carries TRBV24-1 and TRBJ2-7, with D perhaps TRBD1 (6 bases). The CDR3 covers 14 residues. Germline loops: CDR1 KGHDR, CDR2 SFDVKD. V lost 1 base, J lost 3 bases, and 9 bases lay in between. The CDR3 is CATSDFDRFYEQYF. CDR3 nucleotides: TGTGCCACCAGTGATTTCGACAGGTTCTACGAGCAGTACTTC.

At least ten counts were recorded for this clonotype. The chain joins TRBV29-1 to TRBJ1-6; D is unclear. V lost 4 bases to trimming and J lost 10 bases, with 11 bases between them. CDR3 length: 12 residues. Germline V lookup: CDR1 SQVTM, CDR2 ANQGSEA. The DNA of the CDR3 is TGCAGCGTTGGGGAAGGGCACTCACCCCTCCACTTT. This sequence encodes CSVGEGHSPLHF.

The V gene is TRBV18, the J gene TRBJ1-2, with D uncertain. Germline CDR1 KGHSH, CDR2 LQKENI. CDR3 length: 13 residues. V dropped 4 bases and J dropped 4 bases, with 10 bases sitting between them. This chain's CDR3 is CASSLPASYGYTF. The CDR3 DNA follows: TGTGCCAGCTCACTACCGGCATCCTATGGCTACACCTTC.

This clonotype was detected a few times. The chain is built from TRBV27 and TRBJ1-2, with TRBD1 matching 7 bases. The junction had 5 bases not matched to a gene; V was cut back by 2 bases and J by 11 bases. The germline V gene has CDR1 MNHEY and CDR2 SMNVEV (reference sequence). This CDR3 comprises 12 residues. The CDR3, as DNA: TGTGCCAGCAGTTTAAGAGGGGGCGCGTACACCTTC. It specifies CASSLRGGAYTF.

This clonotype appeared many times. One end of the junction does not line up with germline, which may come from a read error. The CDR3 DNA follows: TGTGCCAGCAGTTTTCGTGGCCAAGAGACCCAGTACTTC. This codes for CASSFRGQETQYF. The V call is TRBV5-1, the J call TRBJ2-5, with D unresolved. The CDR3 length is 13 residues. CDR1 is SGHRS and CDR2 is YFSETQ in the germline V gene.

The chain links TRBV7-2 to TRBJ1-2, with D possibly TRBD1 on 6 matching bases. Trimming removed 5 bases at V and 4 bases at J, with 17 bases between. The CDR3 loop spans 15 amino acids. Germline V gene sequence: CDR1 SGHTA, CDR2 FQGNSA. CDR3 nucleotide sequence: TGTGCCAGCAGCCGAGAGACAGGTGTGACCTATGGCTACACCTTC. This codes for CASSRETGVTYGYTF.

The rearrangement links TRBV7-9 to TRBJ2-7; tentative D call: TRBD1 (5 bases). Deletions cut 5 bases from V and 13 bases from J, with 18 bases between. The germline V gene encodes CDR1 SEHNR and CDR2 FQNEAQ (reference sequence). CDR3 size: 12 residues. The CDR3 loop reads CASSPIKSGIYV. The CDR3 nucleotides are TGTGCCAGCAGCCCTATAAAATCAGGGATCTACGTC.

The chain couples TRBV6-5 to TRBJ1-1; 12 positions match TRBD1. Trimming took 2 bases from V and 12 from J; bases not matched to a gene: 4. There are 13 residues in the CDR3. Germline V gene lookup returns CDR1 MNHEY and CDR2 SVGAGI. In DNA, the CDR3 is TGTGCCAGCAGTTACCCGGGACAGGGGGCCTCTTTCTTT. Amino acid sequence: CASSYPGQGASFF.

The chain links TRBV12-3 or TRBV12-4 to TRBJ2-7, with D perhaps matching TRBD2 (6 bases). There are 14 residues in the CDR3. Trimming removed 8 bases at V and 2 bases at J, with 16 bases between. CDR3 nucleotides: TGTGCCAGCCGTGTCGGCGGGGCCCCCTACGAGCAGTACTTC. Encoded protein: CASRVGGAPYEQYF.

The sample holds many counts of this clonotype. The chain combines TRBV7-3 with TRBJ2-1; D may be TRBD1 or TRBD2 (6 bases each). Trimming took off 6 bases at V and 5 bases at J, with 14 bases between the two ends. Germline CDR1 and CDR2: SGHTA and FQGTGA. CDR3 size: 14 residues. CDR3 region: CASRKGGLNNEQFF. In nucleotides, the CDR3 is TGTGCCAGCAGAAAGGGGGGACTTAACAATGAGCAGTTCTTC.

The rearrangement uses TRBV20-1 and TRBJ2-3; D uncertain. V lost 2 bases, J lost 4 bases, and 7 bases lay in between. CDR3 length equals 12 residues. CDR1 and CDR2 from the germline V gene are DFQATT and SNEGSKA (reference sequence). The CDR3 sequence is CSARTDPDTQYF. The CDR3, as DNA: TGCAGTGCTAGAACAGACCCAGATACGCAGTATTTT.

V and J are TRBV28 and TRBJ1-6, with TRBD1 identical over 8 bases. The trim removed 3 bases at V and 6 bases at J, leaving 7 bases unmatched. The CDR3 loop spans 16 amino acids. Germline lookup yields CDR1 MDHEN and CDR2 SYDVKM. CDR3 coding DNA: TGTGCCAGCAGTTTGGAGACAGGGGTGATTAATTCACCCCTCCACTTT. Protein: CASSLETGVINSPLHF.